This TCR beta chain emerged from a study of T-cell memory formation after mild COVID-19. The study's findings and limits: Proof of SARS-CoV-2 specificity was absent for the second-wave clones that crested on day 37.

MiXCR, applied by TCRdb to the 5' RACE reads, yields one record per CDR3 protein. This table has 140,000 to 150,000 distinct CDR3 sequences, approximately 25% appearing once. Germline trimming cut 2 bases from V and 0 bases from J; bases unmatched to any gene: 7. CDR3 size: 17 residues. CDR1 SGHDN and CDR2 FVKESK come from the germline V gene. With respect to this clonotype: Its specificity is not known.

V and J are TRBV14 and TRBJ2-7, with TRBD2 identical over 10 bases. Sequenced sample: PBMCs or a T cell subset sorted from them (not recorded which). The clonotype originates from an adult woman who had mild COVID-19 (a few samples of this study predate the infection). Cell type and time point are not known. The DNA of the CDR3 is TGTGCCAGCAGCCAAAAGCGGGGGGGCTTAAGCTCCTACGAGCAGTACTTC. Translation gives CASSQKRGGLSSYEQYF.